This T cell receptor beta chain was recovered during a study of blood T cell repertoires in COVID-19. Study-level information: In each case, the material was cDNA or gDNA derived from T cells, B-cell-depleted T cells, or PBMCs.

This clone was recorded once. Study processing details: The assay estimated nucleated cells by amplifying reference gene primers. Profiling relied on immunoSEQ multiplex PCR, and the TCRdb table lists in-frame clones only, not all of them. V and J calls and clone size follow that table, whereas D and trimming were derived from the DNA. The repertoire holds 160,000 or so clones, around 91% seen once, with 15% in the top ten. CDR3 size: 15 residues. V shed 0 bases and J shed 4 bases, with 11 bases lying between them. Germline CDR1 SGHNT, CDR2 YYREEE (reference sequence). This TCR derives from a middle-aged woman with acute or convalescent COVID-19. Sequenced sample: peripheral blood. The V and J genes are TRBV5-4 and TRBJ2-1; D is perhaps TRBD2 (6 bases). The CDR3 nucleotides read TGTGCCAGCAGCTTGGTGGGGACTGCTTACAATGAGCAGTTCTTC. Its translation: CASSLVGTAYNEQFF. The entire variable domain, with the rest obtained from reference TRBV5-4 and TRBJ2-1, is as follows: ETGVTQSPTHLIKTRGQQVTLRCSSQSGHNTVSWYQQALGQGPQFIFQYYREEENGRGNFPPRFSGLQFPNYSSELNVNALELDDSALYLCASSLVGTAYNEQFFGPGTRLTVL.